These 25 T cell receptor beta chains were all obtained from the same sample, sequenced in a study of blood T cell repertoires in COVID-19. The protocol was immunoSEQ multiplex PCR, while the TCRdb copy is restricted to in-frame clones and leaves out a portion. The sample lists 150,000 to 200,000 clones, 87% occurring once. The sequencing input was peripheral blood. Receptors were obtained from a woman in her forties or fifties with acute or convalescent COVID-19.

The chain has TRBV7-6 and TRBJ2-3; the match to TRBD2 covers 11 bases. V dropped 5 bases and J dropped 2; count of bases not matched to a gene: 6. Germline V gene lookup returns CDR1 SGHVS and CDR2 FNYEAQ. The CDR3 consists of 16 residues. Written as DNA, the CDR3 is TGTGCCAGCAGCCTTACTAGCGGGGGACACACAGATACGCAGTATTTT. Translating gives CASSLTSGGHTDTQYF.

This chain joins TRBV7-2 and TRBJ1-2, with a weak D call TRBD1 (6 bases). V shed 4 bases and J shed 7 bases, with 19 bases lying between them. The germline CDR1 and CDR2 sequences are SGHTA and FQGNSA. The length of the CDR3 is 15 residues. CDR3 nucleotides: TGTGCCAGCAGCTCAGGCGGTTTCAGGGGTGCTGGCTACACCTTC. It yields the protein CASSSGGFRGAGYTF. The variable domain in full, completed from reference TRBV7-2 and TRBJ1-2, reads GAGVSQSPSNKVTEKGKDVELRCDPISGHTALYWYRQSLGQGLEFLIYFQGNSAPDKSGLPSDRFSAERTGGSVSTLTIQRTQQEDSAVYLCASSSGGFRGAGYTFGSGTRLTVV.

The chain recombines TRBV5-1 with TRBJ2-2; 11 bases align to TRBD1. The trim removed 4 bases at V and 4 bases at J, leaving 6 bases unmatched. Germline-derived CDR1 and CDR2 are SGHRS and YFSETQ. The CDR3 loop spans 16 amino acids. The chain's CDR3 is CASSTGTGGPTGELFF. The CDR3 DNA reads as TGCGCCAGCAGCACAGGGACAGGGGGACCCACCGGGGAGCTGTTTTTT.

J is TRBJ2-1 and V is TRBV24-1; a possible D gene is TRBD1 (5 bases). CDR1 is KGHDR and CDR2 is SFDVKD in the germline V gene. The V end was cut by 3 bases, the J end by 9 bases, with 17 bases between. This CDR3 is built from 15 residues. CDR3 amino acids: CATSDPRKGVAEQFF. The CDR3 DNA sequence: TGTGCCACCAGTGATCCCCGGAAAGGGGTAGCTGAGCAGTTCTTC.

This chain joins TRBV5-4 and TRBJ1-6; 9 bases map to TRBD1. In germline, CDR1 is SGHNT, CDR2 YYREEE (reference sequence). This CDR3 region has 16 residues. The V and J ends lost 4 bases and 1 base, in that order; junction bases with no gene match: 3. CDR3 nucleotides: TGTGCCAGCAGCCCCGGACAGGGGTCCTATAATTCACCCCTCCACTTT. It is translated as CASSPGQGSYNSPLHF.

The chain has TRBV12-3 or TRBV12-4 and TRBJ1-2; 7 bases are shared with TRBD1. The CDR3 is made up of 13 amino acids. V lost 6 bases to trimming and J lost 8 bases; unmatched junction nucleotides: 9. CDR3: CASSLFRQGGYTF. The CDR3 DNA reads TGTGCCAGCAGCCTTTTTAGACAGGGAGGCTACACCTTC.

The J gene is TRBJ2-3, the V gene TRBV9, with D perhaps TRBD1 (5 bases). The CDR3 is 15 residues long. V was pared by 0 bases and J by 4 bases, with 12 bases between. The germline CDR1 and CDR2 sequences are SGDLS and YYNGEE. The CDR3 sequence is CASSVGNPGPDTQYF. CDR3 nucleotides: TGTGCCAGCAGCGTAGGTAACCCAGGGCCAGATACGCAGTATTTT.

The gene calls are TRBV7-9 and TRBJ1-1; 7 nucleotides line up with TRBD1. Trimming at V came to 5 bases and at J to 4 bases, leaving 7 bases not matched to a gene. Looked up from germline, CDR1 is SEHNR and CDR2 is FQNEAQ (reference sequence). There are 14 residues in the CDR3. The CDR3 DNA reads TGTGCCAGCAGCCCAGGGGGGCCCGGCACTGAAGCTTTCTTT. This gives the protein CASSPGGPGTEAFF. Variable domain in full (rest from reference TRBV7-9 and TRBJ1-1): DTGVSQNPRHKITKRGQNVTFRCDPISEHNRLYWYRQTLGQGPEFLTYFQNEAQLEKSRLLSDRFSAERPKGSFSTLEIQRTEQGDSAMYLCASSPGGPGTEAFFGQGTRLTVV.

This clone appeared once. The rearrangement uses TRBV6-5 and TRBJ1-1; D call uncertain. Germline CDR1 reads MNHEY; CDR2 reads SVGAGI. The ends were cut back, 0 bases at V and 7 bases at J, with 15 bases in the middle. The CDR3 length is 15 residues. The CDR3 sequence is CASSYSEVLRGEAFF. CDR3 sequence (DNA): TGTGCCAGCAGTTACTCCGAAGTGCTTCGGGGTGAAGCTTTCTTT.

This clone showed up just once. This chain links TRBV13 with TRBJ2-5; 10 bases align to TRBD1. The CDR3 spans 14 residues. Unmatched junction bases numbered 6, after V lost 6 bases and J lost 5 bases. CDR1 and CDR2 (germline): PRHDT, FYEKMQ (reference sequence). The CDR3 DNA reads TGTGCCAGCAGACCAGACAGGGGGCCTGAGACCCAGTACTTC. Translating it yields CASRPDRGPETQYF.

The CDR3: CATSRLDTRLAGELFF. In nucleotides, the CDR3 is TGTGCCACCAGCAGGTTGGACACGAGACTGGCCGGGGAGCTGTTTTTT. The chain has TRBV15 and TRBJ2-2; tentative D call: TRBD1 (5 bases). The V and J ends lost 3 bases and 6 bases respectively, with 17 bases between them. Looked up from germline, CDR1 is LNHNV and CDR2 is YYDKDF (reference sequence). This CDR3 has 16 residues.

This chain connects TRBV10-2 to TRBJ2-7; D perhaps matches TRBD2 (6 bases). Germline V gene lookup returns CDR1 WSHSY and CDR2 SAAADI. The CDR3 spans 17 residues. V was cut by 4 bases and J by 5 bases, with 24 bases left in between. The CDR3 reads CASSVPIPGTGDDEQYF. The CDR3 DNA follows: TGCGCCAGCAGTGTACCAATTCCCGGGACTGGGGACGACGAGCAGTACTTC.

The chain links TRBV5-1 to TRBJ2-3; a possible D gene is TRBD2 (5 bases). The ends were cut back, 3 bases at V and 1 base at J, with 12 bases in the middle. The CDR3 has 15 residues. Germline CDR1 and CDR2: SGHRS and YFSETQ. The CDR3 loop reads CASSSPVGGTDTQYF. CDR3 nucleotide sequence: TGCGCCAGCAGCTCCCCGGTCGGGGGCACAGATACGCAGTATTTT.

The CDR3 spells CASSFGGTYGYTF. CDR3 sequence (DNA): TGCGCCAGCAGCTTTGGCGGGACCTATGGCTACACCTTC. V is TRBV5-1 and J is TRBJ1-2; a weak D match, TRBD1 (5 bases). CDR3 length: 13 amino acids. With 2 bases removed from V and 4 bases from J, the gap between germline ends came to 9 bases. CDR1 SGHRS and CDR2 YFSETQ come from the germline V gene.

J is TRBJ2-1 and V is TRBV19, with 7 bases lining up with TRBD2. The CDR3 runs to 16 residues. From germline, CDR1 is LNHDA and CDR2 SQIVND (reference sequence). J was trimmed by 2 bases and V by 3 bases; bases with no gene match: 7. Written as DNA, the CDR3 is TGTGCCAGTAGTATGGCGGGAGTAACACCCTACAATGAGCAGTTCTTC. It yields the protein CASSMAGVTPYNEQFF. Filled out from reference TRBV19 and TRBJ2-1, the complete variable domain reads DGGITQSPKYLFRKEGQNVTLSCEQNLNHDAMYWYRQDPGQGLRLIYYSQIVNDFQKGDIAEGYSVSREKKESFPLTVTSAQKNPTAFYLCASSMAGVTPYNEQFFGPGTRLTVL.

In its sample, this clone was seen once. Here the CDR3 reads CASSPQTGNTGELFF. CDR3 sequence (DNA): TGTGCCAGCTCACCTCAGACAGGGAACACCGGGGAGCTGTTTTTT. This rearrangement joins TRBV18 to TRBJ2-2, with TRBD1 as a possible D gene (6 bases). Germline V CDR1 and CDR2: KGHSH, LQKENI. The CDR3 is made up of 15 amino acids. Trimming cost V 3 bases and J 1 base, with 9 bases left between them.

The rearrangement uses TRBV21-1 and TRBJ1-1; TRBD1, the table's D call, lacks a check against the DNA. TRBV21-1 is a pseudogene locus. The CDR3 runs 13 residues. The CDR3 sequence: CARRDRMNTEAFF. The CDR3 nucleotides read TGTGCCAGAAGGGACAGGATGAACACTGAAGCTTTCTTT.

The rearrangement links TRBV19 to TRBJ1-4, with 8 bases fitting TRBD1. The CDR3 sequence is 14 residues long. Looked up from germline, CDR1 is LNHDA and CDR2 is SQIVND (reference sequence). V was pared by 5 bases and J by 8 bases, with 7 bases of the junction left unmatched. The CDR3 DNA reads TGTGCCAGTAGTGCCCAGGGGGCGGGGGAAAAACTGTTTTTT. Residues: CASSAQGAGEKLFF.

This chain links TRBV3-1 (or the pseudogene TRBV3-2) with TRBJ2-5, with D uncertain. V was trimmed by 6 bases and J by 5 bases, leaving 19 bases between them. The CDR3 sequence is 15 residues long. Germline V gives CDR1 LGHDT, CDR2 YNNKEL (reference sequence). CDR3: CASSNNFMGSETQYF. Written as DNA, the CDR3 is TGTGCCAGCAGTAACAACTTCATGGGCTCGGAGACCCAGTACTTC.

This rearrangement joins TRBV13 to TRBJ2-1, with D maybe TRBD2 (5 bases). This CDR3 region has 16 residues. Germline assignment: CDR1 PRHDT and CDR2 FYEKMQ (reference sequence). Trimming left V 2 bases short and J 0 bases short, with 11 bases between. In DNA, the CDR3 is TGTGCCAGCAGCTTAAATCCAGCGGTCTCCTACAATGAGCAGTTCTTC. This translates into CASSLNPAVSYNEQFF.

The chain recombines TRBV5-1 with TRBJ1-3; TRBD1 might be the D (6 bases). The V end was cut by 1 base, the J end by 2 bases, with 10 bases between. This CDR3 has 15 residues. CDR1 SGHRS and CDR2 YFSETQ come from the germline V gene. Here the CDR3 DNA reads TGCGCCAGCAGCTTGAATGGGGGCACTGGAAACACCATATATTTT. It yields the protein CASSLNGGTGNTIYF.

V and J are TRBV11-3 and TRBJ2-7; perhaps TRBD1 as D (6 bases). The V gene lost 5 bases and the J gene lost 7 bases, with 15 bases spanning the gap. The germline V gene has CDR1 SGHNT and CDR2 YENEEA. The CDR3 has 13 amino acids. Here the CDR3 DNA reads TGTGCCAGCAGCCAGGAGTGGGGGCGGGAGCAGTACTTC. Amino acid sequence: CASSQEWGREQYF.

The chain has TRBV19 and TRBJ2-1, with D maybe TRBD1 (5 bases). CDR1 LNHDA and CDR2 SQIVND come from the germline V gene (reference sequence). This CDR3 has 15 amino acids. V lost 4 bases and J lost 4, with 14 bases in between. The CDR3 loop is CASSKGPGWYNEQFF. The DNA of the CDR3 is TGTGCCAGTAGTAAAGGGCCAGGGTGGTACAATGAGCAGTTCTTC. Complete variable domain (other parts from reference TRBV19 and TRBJ2-1): DGGITQSPKYLFRKEGQNVTLSCEQNLNHDAMYWYRQDPGQGLRLIYYSQIVNDFQKGDIAEGYSVSREKKESFPLTVTSAQKNPTAFYLCASSKGPGWYNEQFFGPGTRLTVL.

V is TRBV7-2 and J is TRBJ2-3; TRBD2 matches 13 bases. The CDR3 extends over 18 amino acids. The germline CDR1 and CDR2 sequences are SGHTA and FQGNSA. V lost 8 bases and J lost 3; bases outside the gene matches: 14. DNA of the CDR3: TGTGCCAGCCTCTCCCGGACTAGCGGGAGTATTGGAACAGATACGCAGTATTTT. Translating it yields CASLSRTSGSIGTDTQYF.

The CDR3 DNA reads TGCGCCAGCAGCTTGAGTATAGAAAACTATGGCTACACCTTC. It yields the protein CASSLSIENYGYTF. The chain couples TRBV5-1 to TRBJ1-2, with D unresolved. Trimming removed 1 base at V and 2 bases at J, with 9 bases between. Germline CDR1 and CDR2: SGHRS and YFSETQ. This CDR3 spans 14 amino acids.